This TCR beta chain was sequenced during a study of blood T cells in healthy people across ages. A word on this clonotype: What it recognizes is unknown. One end of the junction is discordant with germline, which a read error may explain.

Primed by a sample-barcoded 5' primer and a J-beta primer mix, a second PCR proceeded for about 6 to 12 cycles. TCRdb redid the calling of the 5' RACE reads with MiXCR, one entry per CDR3 protein. The table has roughly 1,700,000 distinct CDR3 sequences, 28% seen once. The CDR3 consists of 13 residues. Study-wide results and limits: Shifts in expanded clonotypes may have been confounded by donor CMV status, which was unknown.

Sequencing used blood. V and J are TRBV12-3 or TRBV12-4 and TRBJ1-5; no firm D call. This receptor was identified in a woman aged 25 to 39 in good health. The CDR3, as DNA: TGTGCCCGCAGTTCCGAGAAGGGTCAGCCCCAGCATTTT. Its translation: CARSSEKGQPQHF.